Reported below is one TCR beta chain. Its antigen is as yet unknown. Nominal health characterized the donors when sampled, though unrecorded immune exposures were likely. The sample belongs to a study of cytomegalovirus exposure and HLA in healthy donors. The PCR contained 60 Vbeta and 13 Jbeta primers. Measured with immunoSEQ multiplex PCR; TCRdb has only the in-frame clones, and not every one. Among about 140,000 clones listed, about 78% were seen once. Trimming took 6 bases from V and 0 from J, leaving 12 bases between them. The CDR3 length is 15 residues. Germline V gives CDR1 KGHSH, CDR2 LQKENI. Study findings and constraints: Cytomegalovirus association was listed for about 150 TCR beta chains. It was taken for granted in presence/absence analyses that sequencing depth across donors was roughly uniform.

The chain joins TRBV18 to TRBJ1-5; D uncertain. The receptor was isolated from a man aged 35-49 years in good health and CMV-seropositive. Sequencing input: PBMCs. The CDR3 loop is CASSSGQVSNQPQHF. CDR3 sequence (DNA): TGTGCCAGCTCTAGCGGGCAAGTTAGCAATCAGCCCCAGCATTTT.